This entry features one T cell receptor beta chain sequence. Its antigen is still unknown. From germline, CDR1 is LGHNA and CDR2 YSLEER. The J segment lost 5 bases and the V segment lost 4 bases, leaving 11 bases of the junction unmatched. The CDR3 totals 17 residues. The entry originates in a study of T cell repertoires in cytomegalovirus infection. Regarding the study as a whole: Based on cumulative public TCR beta family frequency, carriers of CMV plus the relevant HLA were identified.

TCRdb analysed the reads with MiXCR anew, one entry per CDR3 protein. The sample holds about 570,000 distinct CDR3 sequences, roughly 43% seen once. The chain is built from TRBV4-3 and TRBJ2-2; 9 nucleotides align to TRBD2. The starting material was cultured PBMCs, obtained from culture after CMV antigen stimulation. This clonotype was obtained from a human donor in good health (CMV status not recorded). Some clones in this sample may be carry-over from other donors' samples. This CDR3 is CASSRRSGLAITGELFF. In nucleotides, the CDR3 is TGCGCCAGCAGCCGGAGGTCGGGACTAGCTATTACCGGGGAGCTGTTTTTT.